This entry is about one TCR beta chain. Its specificity is unknown. The CDR3 has 14 residues. Germline assignment: CDR1 SGHTA and CDR2 FQGNSA. Trimming shortened V by 3 bases and J by 7 bases, and 13 bases separated the two germline ends. As the sequencing template, cDNA was produced by extracting RNA and reverse transcribing it. Clones were read by immunoSEQ multiplex PCR, and TCRdb kept only the in-frame ones, dropping some. Here the sample spans 200,000 to 250,000 clones, less than 65% being singletons. The data were obtained in a study of CD8+ T cells in alopecia areata. General observations from the study: Tofacitinib significantly reduced both scalp clonality and expanded CD8+ clones among the top 100.

Treatment indicated: oral pan-JAK inhibitor, 5-10 mg twice daily. Cell sorting on a FACSAria was used to separate CD4+ and CD8+ T cells from the PBMCs. Sequencing used CD4+ T cells sorted from blood, obtained at week 4, from a patient treated with tofacitinib. The TCR sequence derives from a human donor with alopecia areata. The chain is built from TRBV7-2 and TRBJ2-1; D is unresolved. CDR3 sequence reads: CASSFRWAPNEQFF. CDR3 sequence (DNA): TGTGCCAGCAGCTTCAGGTGGGCCCCTAATGAGCAGTTCTTC.